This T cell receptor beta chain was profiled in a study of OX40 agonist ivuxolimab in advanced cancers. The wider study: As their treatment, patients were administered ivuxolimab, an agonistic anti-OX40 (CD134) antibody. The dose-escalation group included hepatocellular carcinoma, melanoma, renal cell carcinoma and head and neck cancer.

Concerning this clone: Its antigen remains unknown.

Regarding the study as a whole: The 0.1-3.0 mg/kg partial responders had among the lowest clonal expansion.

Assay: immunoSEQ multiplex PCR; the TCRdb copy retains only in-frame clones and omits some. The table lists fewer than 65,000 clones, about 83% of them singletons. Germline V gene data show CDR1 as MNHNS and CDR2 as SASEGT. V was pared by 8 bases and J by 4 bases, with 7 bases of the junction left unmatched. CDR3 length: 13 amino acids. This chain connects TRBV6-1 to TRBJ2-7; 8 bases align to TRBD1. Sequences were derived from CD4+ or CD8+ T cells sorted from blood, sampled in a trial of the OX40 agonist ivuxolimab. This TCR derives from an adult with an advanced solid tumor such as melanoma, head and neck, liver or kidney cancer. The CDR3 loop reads CASGADREYEQYF. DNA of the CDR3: TGTGCCAGCGGGGCGGACAGGGAGTACGAGCAGTACTTC.